This entry lists 14 T cell receptor beta chains sequenced from one sample in a study of T-cell memory formation after mild COVID-19. Via MiXCR, TCRdb re-called the 5' RACE reads, giving one row per CDR3 protein. The sample carries roughly 600,000 distinct CDR3 sequences, over 15% recorded once. The sequencing input was PBMCs or a T cell subset sorted from them (not recorded which). These receptors all stem from an adult woman who had mild COVID-19 (a few samples of this study predate the infection). Cell type and time point are not known.

This clonotype has a handful of counts. The rearrangement links TRBV7-9 to TRBJ2-1; 7 positions match TRBD1. Trimming at V came to 4 bases and at J to 3 bases, leaving 6 bases not matched to a gene. Germline lookup yields CDR1 SEHNR and CDR2 FQNEAQ (reference sequence). CDR3 length equals 15 residues. The CDR3 DNA sequence: TGTGCCAGCAGCTCACAGGGGAGTGTCTACAATGAGCAGTTCTTC. It specifies CASSSQGSVYNEQFF.

This clonotype occurred a few times. The chain joins TRBV11-3 to TRBJ1-2, with 8 nucleotides matching TRBD1. Germline V gene sequence: CDR1 SGHNT, CDR2 YENEEA. V dropped 5 bases and J dropped 3; count of bases not matched to a gene: 5. This CDR3 is 14 amino acids long. CDR3 bases: TGTGCCAGCAGCCCTCAGGGGGCAGACTATGGCTACACCTTC. This encodes CASSPQGADYGYTF.

This chain links TRBV20-1 with TRBJ2-7; a weak D match, TRBD2 (5 bases). This CDR3 is built from 15 residues. The ends were cut back, 0 bases at V and 6 bases at J, with 18 bases in the middle. Germline CDR1 reads DFQATT; CDR2 reads SNEGSKA (reference sequence). This chain's CDR3 is CSARDPRSAGGEQYF. CDR3 nucleotides: TGCAGTGCTAGAGATCCCCGGTCTGCGGGCGGCGAGCAGTACTTC.

This clonotype was counted between two and nine times. The V and J genes are TRBV7-6 and TRBJ2-7; 12 bases are a match to TRBD2. V lost 5 bases and J lost 6; bases outside the gene matches: 8. CDR1 and CDR2 from the germline V gene are SGHVS and FNYEAQ. CDR3 length: 15 residues. The CDR3 sequence is CASSPRTSGTPEQYF. The CDR3 coding sequence is TGTGCCAGCAGCCCAAGGACTAGCGGGACCCCCGAGCAGTACTTC.

This clonotype was seen repeatedly, ten times or more. The chain joins TRBV6-5 to TRBJ2-1; 7 bases are shared with TRBD2. Per germline, CDR1 MNHEY and CDR2 SVGAGI. The CDR3 spans 17 residues. With V trimmed by 0 bases and J by 4 bases, 9 bases remained unmatched. CDR3 nucleotides: TGTGCCAGCAGTTACTCGAGCGGGGCCCTGGGGTACAATGAGCAGTTCTTC. Amino acid sequence: CASSYSSGALGYNEQFF.

The genes are TRBV29-1 and TRBJ2-1; 9 bases line up with TRBD2. Losses at the gene ends were 8 bases for V and 0 bases for J; bases not matched to a gene: 5. CDR3 length: 14 amino acids. Germline V gene data show CDR1 as SQVTM and CDR2 as ANQGSEA. The CDR3 DNA reads as TGCAGCATCAATAGCGGGAGCTCCTACAATGAGCAGTTCTTC. Translated: CSINSGSSYNEQFF.

CDR3 loop: CASSWTSGTADTQYF. For the CDR3, the DNA is TGTGCCAGCAGCTGGACTAGCGGGACCGCAGATACGCAGTATTTT. The rearrangement links TRBV7-2 to TRBJ2-3, with TRBD2 matching 12 bases. Germline CDR1 is SGHTA and CDR2 is FQGNSA. V trimming: 4 bases; J trimming: 4 bases; junction bases outside the gene matches: 3. The CDR3 loop spans 15 amino acids.

This clonotype was counted only a few times. The V gene is TRBV24-1, the J gene TRBJ2-5; TRBD1 aligns across 7 bases. J was trimmed by 4 bases and V by 0 bases; bases with no gene match: 7. Per germline, CDR1 KGHDR and CDR2 SFDVKD. The CDR3 consists of 16 residues. The CDR3 nucleotides are TGTGCCACCAGTGATTTGCGAGCAGGGGGAATAGAGACCCAGTACTTC. Translation gives CATSDLRAGGIETQYF.

The chain combines TRBV5-5 with TRBJ1-2, with D perhaps TRBD1 (6 bases). The CDR3 is 16 amino acids. Germline lookup yields CDR1 SGHKS and CDR2 YYEKEE (reference sequence). V was trimmed by 4 bases and J by 7 bases, leaving 23 bases between them. The CDR3 DNA reads as TGTGCCAGCAGCCTTGGGGGGTTTACAGGGTCCATTGGCTACACCTTC. Protein product: CASSLGGFTGSIGYTF. Full variable domain (missing parts from reference TRBV5-5 and TRBJ1-2): DAGVTQSPTHLIKTRGQQVTLRCSPISGHKSVSWYQQVLGQGPQFIFQYYEKEERGRGNFPDRFSARQFPNYSSELNVNALLLGDSALYLCASSLGGFTGSIGYTFGSGTRLTVV.

In its sample, this clonotype was seen many times. This sequence joins TRBV10-3 and TRBJ1-1, with D perhaps TRBD1 (5 bases). The germline CDR1 and CDR2 sequences are ENHRY and SYGVKD. CDR3 length: 13 residues. CDR3 loop: CSTRVPGGTEAFF. The CDR3 nucleotides read TGTTCTACCCGGGTCCCTGGGGGCACTGAAGCTTTCTTT.

A few counts support this clonotype. The rearrangement uses TRBV6-5 and TRBJ2-3; the D gene is possibly TRBD2 (5 bases). Germline V CDR1 and CDR2: MNHEY, SVGAGI. The CDR3 contains 15 residues. The V end was cut by 6 bases, the J end by 4 bases, with 17 bases between. The CDR3 sequence: CASRLEVTTADTQYF. DNA for the CDR3: TGTGCCAGCAGGTTAGAGGTGACTACGGCAGATACGCAGTATTTT.

The chain links TRBV2 to TRBJ2-1; either TRBD1 or TRBD2 may fit D (7 bases each). Germline values: CDR1 SNHLY, CDR2 FYNNEI. The CDR3 is made up of 14 amino acids. V was pared by 8 bases and J by 6 bases, with 17 bases between. The CDR3 is CASRQGGSGNEQFF. The DNA for the CDR3 is TGTGCCAGCCGACAGGGAGGGAGCGGCAATGAGCAGTTCTTC.

This clonotype was seen a handful of times. The J gene is TRBJ2-3, the V gene TRBV27; 13 bases are shared with TRBD2. Germline loops: CDR1 MNHEY, CDR2 SMNVEV (reference sequence). This CDR3 region has 17 residues. V lost 4 bases to trimming and J lost 2 bases; unmatched junction nucleotides: 6. In DNA, the CDR3 is TGTGCCAGCAGTTCCCTCGGACTAGCGGGAGTCACAGATACGCAGTATTTT. Protein sequence: CASSSLGLAGVTDTQYF.

The V and J genes are TRBV7-9 and TRBJ2-7; tentatively, D is TRBD1 (5 bases). This CDR3 is 17 amino acids long. V was clipped by 4 bases and J by 3 bases, with 22 bases between them. CDR1 is SEHNR and CDR2 is FQNEAQ in the germline V gene (reference sequence). The CDR3 here is CASSSLILDKVGYEQYF. The CDR3 coding sequence is TGTGCCAGCAGCTCCCTAATTCTGGACAAGGTGGGCTACGAGCAGTACTTC.